This note documents a single T cell receptor (beta chain) sequence. The antigen remains undetermined. The study profiled TCR beta VDJ and CDR3 using genomic DNA as template. Each CDR3 protein gets one entry after TCRdb re-called the reads with MiXCR. This repertoire shows about 220,000 distinct CDR3 sequences, 45% to 50% found once; its top ten account for under 9%. The data originate from a study of CD8+CD57+ T cells in acquired aplastic anemia. Trimming took 1 base from V and 6 from J; bases not matched to a gene: 7. The CDR3 is 15 residues long. CDR1 is SGHNT, CDR2 YYREEE, per germline (reference sequence). Flow cytometry had shown expanded CD8+CD57+ cells in the patients chosen for sequencing. At the time of blood sampling, patients had not yet received any therapy. Overall study findings and caveats: Researchers report that about 28 CD8+ CDR3 sequences appeared in both patients and controls. Simpson's diversity of CD8+ cells was not significantly different in patients compared with controls.

The receptor was derived from a human donor with aplastic anemia. The V and J genes are TRBV5-4 and TRBJ2-7; 10 bases match TRBD2. The sample was sorted CD4+, CD8+, or CD8+CD57+ T cells (not recorded which) from PBMCs. CDR3 in DNA: TGTGCCAGCAGCTTGCTTACTAGCGGGATTTTCGAGCAGTACTTC. This codes for CASSLLTSGIFEQYF.